This T cell receptor (beta chain) emerged from a study of cytomegalovirus exposure and HLA in healthy donors. General study points: In an earlier analysis, in some 540 donors, most V segments appeared productive either ~90% or ~30% of the time.

The ends were cut back, 0 bases at V and 5 bases at J, with 16 bases in the middle. Germline V gene sequence: CDR1 SGHTA, CDR2 FQGNSA. This CDR3 comprises 16 residues. Concerning this clone: The antigen remains undetermined.

In the PCR, 60 Vbeta and 13 Jbeta primers were used. Here immunoSEQ multiplex PCR was the method, and the copy in TCRdb shows in-frame clones only, minus some. The sample includes fewer than 200,000 clones, roughly four fifths of them seen just once. The rearrangement uses TRBV7-2 and TRBJ1-2, with a tentative D call TRBD1 (5 bases). The sequence derives from a man younger than 30 in good health and CMV-seronegative. The sequenced sample was PBMCs. Here the CDR3 DNA reads TGTGCCAGCAGCTTAGCGCAACGGGGGGGACCTTATGGCTACACCTTC. This gives the protein CASSLAQRGGPYGYTF.